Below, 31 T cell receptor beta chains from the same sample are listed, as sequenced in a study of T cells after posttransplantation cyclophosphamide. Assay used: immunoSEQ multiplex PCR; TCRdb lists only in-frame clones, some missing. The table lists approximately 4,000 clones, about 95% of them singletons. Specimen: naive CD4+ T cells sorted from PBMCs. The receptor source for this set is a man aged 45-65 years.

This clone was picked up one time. CDR3 region: CASSSSITSTDTQYF. The CDR3 bases are TGTGCCAGCAGCTCCTCTATCACTAGCACAGATACGCAGTATTTT. The chain is built from TRBV9 and TRBJ2-3; D is ambiguous. Trimming pared 4 bases from V and 0 bases from J, leaving 12 bases between. The CDR3 extends over 15 amino acids. Germline V CDR1 and CDR2: SGDLS, YYNGEE.

CDR3 protein: CASSGIQGSGYEQYF. The CDR3 region has the DNA TGTGCCAGCTCGGGTATTCAGGGGTCTGGCTACGAGCAGTACTTC. This sequence joins TRBV18 and TRBJ2-7; maybe TRBD1 (6 bases). This CDR3 is 15 amino acids long. V lost 6 bases and J 3 bases, leaving 18 bases between the germline ends. The germline gives CDR1 KGHSH, CDR2 LQKENI.

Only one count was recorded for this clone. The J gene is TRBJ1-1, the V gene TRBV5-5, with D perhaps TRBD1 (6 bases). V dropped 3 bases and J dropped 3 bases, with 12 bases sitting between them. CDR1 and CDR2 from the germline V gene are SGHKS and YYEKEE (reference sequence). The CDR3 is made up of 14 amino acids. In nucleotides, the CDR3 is TGTGCCAGCAGCTGGGGACATCGAGACACTGAAGCTTTCTTT. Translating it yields CASSWGHRDTEAFF.

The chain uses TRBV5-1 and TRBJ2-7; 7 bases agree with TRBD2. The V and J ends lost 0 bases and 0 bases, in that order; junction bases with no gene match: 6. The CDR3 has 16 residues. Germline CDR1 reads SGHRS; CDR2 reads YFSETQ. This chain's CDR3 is CASSLGPSGLSYEQYF. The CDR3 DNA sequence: TGCGCCAGCAGCTTGGGGCCTAGCGGCCTCTCCTACGAGCAGTACTTC.

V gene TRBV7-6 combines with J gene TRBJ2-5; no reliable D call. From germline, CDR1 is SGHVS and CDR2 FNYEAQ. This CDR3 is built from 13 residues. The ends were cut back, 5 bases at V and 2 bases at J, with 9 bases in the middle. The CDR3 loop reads CASSLINQETQYF. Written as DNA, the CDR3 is TGTGCCAGCAGCCTTATTAATCAAGAGACCCAGTACTTC.

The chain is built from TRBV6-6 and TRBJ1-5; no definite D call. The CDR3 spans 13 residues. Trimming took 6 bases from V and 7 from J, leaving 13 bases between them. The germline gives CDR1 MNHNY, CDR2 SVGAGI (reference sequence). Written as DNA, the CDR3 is TGTGCCAGCAGAGACGGACTCAAGCAGCCCCAGCATTTT. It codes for CASRDGLKQPQHF.

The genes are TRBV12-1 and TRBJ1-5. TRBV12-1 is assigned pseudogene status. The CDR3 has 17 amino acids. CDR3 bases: TGTGCCAGCAGCTTTGCGAGAAGTCACGGGAGCAATCAGCCCCAGCATTTT. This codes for CASSFARSHGSNQPQHF.

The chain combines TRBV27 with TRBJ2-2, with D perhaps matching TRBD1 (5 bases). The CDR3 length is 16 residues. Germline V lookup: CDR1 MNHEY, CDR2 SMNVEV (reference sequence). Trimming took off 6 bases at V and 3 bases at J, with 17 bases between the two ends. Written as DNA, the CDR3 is TGTGCCAGCAGACAGAATCAGGGAACGTACACCGGGGAGCTGTTTTTT. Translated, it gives CASRQNQGTYTGELFF.

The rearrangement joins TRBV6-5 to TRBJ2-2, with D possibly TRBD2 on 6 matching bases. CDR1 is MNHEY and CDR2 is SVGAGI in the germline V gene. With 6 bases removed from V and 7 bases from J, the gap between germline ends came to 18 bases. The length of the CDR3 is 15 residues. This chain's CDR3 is CASSPSGGVGGELFF. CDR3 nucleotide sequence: TGTGCCAGCAGCCCCTCCGGGGGAGTCGGCGGGGAGCTGTTTTTT.

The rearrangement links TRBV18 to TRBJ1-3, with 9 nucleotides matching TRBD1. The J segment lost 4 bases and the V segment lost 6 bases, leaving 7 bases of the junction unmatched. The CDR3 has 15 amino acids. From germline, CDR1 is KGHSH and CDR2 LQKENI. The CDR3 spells CASSEDRGGGNTIYF. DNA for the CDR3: TGTGCCAGCTCCGAGGACAGGGGTGGAGGAAACACCATATATTTT.

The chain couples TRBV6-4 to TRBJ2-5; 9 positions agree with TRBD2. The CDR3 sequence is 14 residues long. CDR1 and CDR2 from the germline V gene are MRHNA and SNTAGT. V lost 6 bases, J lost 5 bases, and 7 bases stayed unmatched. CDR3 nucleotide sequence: TGTGCCAGCAGCCCCACGGCGGGGGGGGAGACCCAGTACTTC. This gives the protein CASSPTAGGETQYF.

In DNA form, the CDR3 reads TGTGCCAGCTCACCACCGGGTTTTCGGACAGGGGCTTTCTTT. Amino acid sequence: CASSPPGFRTGAFF. This rearrangement joins TRBV18 to TRBJ1-1; 8 bases match TRBD1. The CDR3 is 14 residues long. Germline loops: CDR1 KGHSH, CDR2 LQKENI. Unmatched junction bases numbered 8, after V lost 0 bases and J lost 11 bases.

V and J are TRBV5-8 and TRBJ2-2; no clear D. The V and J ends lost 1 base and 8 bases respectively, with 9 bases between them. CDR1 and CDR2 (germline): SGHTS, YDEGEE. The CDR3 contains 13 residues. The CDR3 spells CASSLMPRGELFF. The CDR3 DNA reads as TGTGCCAGCAGCTTGATGCCTAGGGGGGAGCTGTTTTTT. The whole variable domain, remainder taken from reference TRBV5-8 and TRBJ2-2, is EAGVTQSPTHLIKTRGQQATLRCSPISGHTSVYWYQQALGLGLQFLLWYDEGEERNRGNFPPRFSGRQFPNYSSELNVNALELEDSALYLCASSLMPRGELFFGEGSRLTVL.

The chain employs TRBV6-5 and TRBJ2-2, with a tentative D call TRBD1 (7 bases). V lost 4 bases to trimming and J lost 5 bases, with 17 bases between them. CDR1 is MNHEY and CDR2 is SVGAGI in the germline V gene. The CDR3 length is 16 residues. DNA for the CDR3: TGTGCCAGCAGTTCTCCTTTCAGGGGGGTGACCGGGGAGCTGTTTTTT. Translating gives CASSSPFRGVTGELFF.

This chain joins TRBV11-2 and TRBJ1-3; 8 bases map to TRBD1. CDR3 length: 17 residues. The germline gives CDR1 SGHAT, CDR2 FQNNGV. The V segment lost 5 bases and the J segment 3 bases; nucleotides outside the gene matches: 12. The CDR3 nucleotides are TGTGCCAGCAGCCCCATTGGGACAGGACTCAATGGAAACACCATATATTTT. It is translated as CASSPIGTGLNGNTIYF.

DNA of the CDR3: TGTGCCAGCAGCTTATGGCGACTAGCGGGGGCCGGGGAGCTGTTTTTT. Amino acid sequence: CASSLWRLAGAGELFF. The chain links TRBV7-8 to TRBJ2-2, with 12 positions matching TRBD2. The CDR3 totals 16 residues. Germline loops: CDR1 SGHVS, CDR2 FQNEAQ. The ends lost 2 bases at V and 6 bases at J; junction bases unmatched: 4.

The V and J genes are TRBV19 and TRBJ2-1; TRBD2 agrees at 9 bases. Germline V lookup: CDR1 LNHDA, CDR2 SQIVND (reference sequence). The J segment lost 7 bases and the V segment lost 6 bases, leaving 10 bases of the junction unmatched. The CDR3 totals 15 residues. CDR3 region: CASRGLALGGNEQFF. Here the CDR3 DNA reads TGTGCCAGTAGGGGACTAGCTCTAGGAGGGAATGAGCAGTTCTTC.

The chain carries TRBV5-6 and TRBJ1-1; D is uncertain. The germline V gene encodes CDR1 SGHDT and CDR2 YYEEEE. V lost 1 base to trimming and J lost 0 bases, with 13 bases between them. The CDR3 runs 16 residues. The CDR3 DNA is TGTGCCAGCAGCTTGTTGAGGGTTGGCATGAACACTGAAGCTTTCTTT. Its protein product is CASSLLRVGMNTEAFF.

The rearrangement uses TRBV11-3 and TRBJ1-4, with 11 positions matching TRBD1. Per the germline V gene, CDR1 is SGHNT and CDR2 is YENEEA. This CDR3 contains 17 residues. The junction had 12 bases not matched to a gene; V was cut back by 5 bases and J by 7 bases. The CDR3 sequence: CASSARPGTGGGEKLFF. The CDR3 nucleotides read TGTGCCAGCAGCGCGCGTCCCGGGACAGGGGGAGGTGAAAAACTGTTTTTT.

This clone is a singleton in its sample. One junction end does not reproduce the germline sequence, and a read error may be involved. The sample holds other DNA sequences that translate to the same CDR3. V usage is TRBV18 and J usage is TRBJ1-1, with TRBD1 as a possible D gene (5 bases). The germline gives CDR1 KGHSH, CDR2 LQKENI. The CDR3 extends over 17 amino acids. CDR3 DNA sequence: TGTGCCAGCTCGCCACTCCTCCAGGGAACCATGAACACTGAAGCTTTCTTT. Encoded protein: CASSPLLQGTMNTEAFF.

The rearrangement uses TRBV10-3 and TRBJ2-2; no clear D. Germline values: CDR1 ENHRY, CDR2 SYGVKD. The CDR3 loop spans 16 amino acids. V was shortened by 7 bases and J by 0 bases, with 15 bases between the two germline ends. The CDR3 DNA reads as TGTGCCATCAATAAGATCCTAAACGCGAACACCGGGGAGCTGTTTTTT. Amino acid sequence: CAINKILNANTGELFF.

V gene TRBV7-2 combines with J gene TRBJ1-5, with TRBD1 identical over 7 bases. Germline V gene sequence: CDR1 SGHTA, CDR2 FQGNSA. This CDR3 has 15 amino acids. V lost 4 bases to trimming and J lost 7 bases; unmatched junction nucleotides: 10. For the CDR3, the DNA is TGTGCCAGCAGCTCTCGGACAGGTCCGGGACAGCCCCAGCATTTT. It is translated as CASSSRTGPGQPQHF.

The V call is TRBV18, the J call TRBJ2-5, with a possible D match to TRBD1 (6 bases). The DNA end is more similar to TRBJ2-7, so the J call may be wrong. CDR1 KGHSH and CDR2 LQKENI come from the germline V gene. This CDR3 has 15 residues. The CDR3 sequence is CASSPETGRLYEQYF. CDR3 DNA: TGTGCCAGCTCACCTGAAACAGGGCGGCTCTACGAGCAGTACTTC.

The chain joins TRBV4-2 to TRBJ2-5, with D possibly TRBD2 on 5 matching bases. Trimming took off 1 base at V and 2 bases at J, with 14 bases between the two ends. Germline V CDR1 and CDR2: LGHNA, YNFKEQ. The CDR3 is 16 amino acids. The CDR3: CASSQGPGSLQETQYF. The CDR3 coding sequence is TGTGCCAGCAGCCAAGGACCGGGAAGTTTACAAGAGACCCAGTACTTC.

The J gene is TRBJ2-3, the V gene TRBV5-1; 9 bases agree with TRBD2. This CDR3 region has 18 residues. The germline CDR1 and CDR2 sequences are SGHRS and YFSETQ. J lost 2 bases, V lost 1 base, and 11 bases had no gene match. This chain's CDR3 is CASSLLAGHLELTDTQYF. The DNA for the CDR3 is TGCGCCAGCAGCTTGCTAGCGGGACACTTAGAACTCACAGATACGCAGTATTTT.

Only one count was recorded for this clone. In nucleotides, the CDR3 is TGTGCCTTAAGCCGGGACAGCATCTACGAGCAGTACTTC. This codes for CALSRDSIYEQYF. V gene TRBV30 combines with J gene TRBJ2-7; 7 bases fit TRBD1. Looked up from germline, CDR1 is GTSNPN and CDR2 is SVGIG (reference sequence). Trimming removed 7 bases from V and 3 bases from J; junction bases left unmatched: 9. CDR3 length equals 13 residues.

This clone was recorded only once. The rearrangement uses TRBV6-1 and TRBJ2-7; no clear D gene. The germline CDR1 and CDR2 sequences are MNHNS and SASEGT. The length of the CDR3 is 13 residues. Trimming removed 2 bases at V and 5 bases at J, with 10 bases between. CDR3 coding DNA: TGTGCCAGCAGTGAACATATGACAAACGAGCAGTACTTC. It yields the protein CASSEHMTNEQYF.

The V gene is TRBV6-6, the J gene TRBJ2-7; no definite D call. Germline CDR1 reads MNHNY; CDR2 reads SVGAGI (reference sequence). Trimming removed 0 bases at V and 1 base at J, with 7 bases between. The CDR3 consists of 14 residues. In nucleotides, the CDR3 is TGTGCCAGCAGTTACTCTGGAGCGTCCTACGAGCAGTACTTC. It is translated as CASSYSGASYEQYF.

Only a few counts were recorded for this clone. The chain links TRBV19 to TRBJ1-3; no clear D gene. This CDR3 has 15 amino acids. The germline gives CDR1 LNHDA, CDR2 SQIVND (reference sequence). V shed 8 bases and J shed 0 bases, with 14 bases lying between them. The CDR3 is CASSRDGASGNTIYF. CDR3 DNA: TGTGCCAGTTCACGAGACGGAGCCTCTGGAAACACCATATATTTT.

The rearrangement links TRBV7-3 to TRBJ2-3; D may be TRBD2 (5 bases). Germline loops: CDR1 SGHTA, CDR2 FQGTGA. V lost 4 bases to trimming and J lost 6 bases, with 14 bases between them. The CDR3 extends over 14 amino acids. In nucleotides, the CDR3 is TGTGCCAGCAGCTCTGGACTCCTTGCGGATACGCAGTATTTT. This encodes CASSSGLLADTQYF.

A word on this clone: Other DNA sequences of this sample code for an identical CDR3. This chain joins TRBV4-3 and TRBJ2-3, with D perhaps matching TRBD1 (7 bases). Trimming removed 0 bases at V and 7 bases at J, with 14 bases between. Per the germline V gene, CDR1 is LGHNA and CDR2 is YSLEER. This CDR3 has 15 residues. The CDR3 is CASSQDQGGQNTQYF. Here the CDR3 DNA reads TGCGCCAGCAGCCAAGATCAGGGGGGTCAAAATACGCAGTATTTT.